Below are 27 T cell receptor beta chains sequenced from a single sample in a study of vaccination and CD4 T cells after COVID-19. Described treatment: approximately nine-day PBMC culture with coronavirus spike peptide pools or control peptides (ViraFEST assay). Sequenced with the Oncomine TCR Beta short-read assay was DNA taken from cultured CD4+ T cells. TCRdb re-analysed the PCR reads in MiXCR, keeping a single row per CDR3 protein. This table has about 11,000 distinct CDR3 sequences, roughly 80% appearing once. No antigen has been identified for these receptors. Specimen: CD4+ T cells from blood, cultured in vitro. The receptor source for this set is a human donor who had recovered from COVID-19.

The V call is TRBV12-3 or TRBV12-4, the J call TRBJ1-1; 7 bases are shared with TRBD1. The CDR3 has 15 amino acids. The J segment lost 2 bases and the V segment lost 3 bases, leaving 6 bases of the junction unmatched. CDR3: CASSFSGQLNTEAFF. The CDR3 nucleotides are TGTGCCAGCAGTTTTTCGGGACAGTTAAACACTGAAGCTTTCTTT.

The rearrangement links TRBV6-5 to TRBJ1-6; possibly TRBD1 for D (5 bases). V was trimmed by 3 bases and J by 2 bases, leaving 8 bases between them. The CDR3 runs to 15 residues. CDR1 and CDR2 (germline): MNHEY, SVGAGI. The CDR3 protein is CASSYRQPYNSPLHF. CDR3 sequence (DNA): TGTGCCAGCAGTTATAGACAGCCCTATAATTCACCCCTCCACTTT.

The gene calls are TRBV20-1 and TRBJ2-3; 10 nucleotides align to TRBD1. This CDR3 spans 15 amino acids. The junction had 7 bases not matched to a gene; V was cut back by 3 bases and J by 4 bases. The V gene's germline CDR1 is DFQATT and CDR2 SNEGSKA (reference sequence). The CDR3 DNA reads as TGCAGTGCTAGCGGACAGGGGGGTTTCCCAGATACGCAGTATTTT. It is translated as CSASGQGGFPDTQYF.

CDR3 DNA sequence: TGTGCCAGCAGTCCTCCACAGAACTATGGCTACACCTTC. Translated: CASSPPQNYGYTF. The J gene is TRBJ1-2, the V gene TRBV28; D is undetermined. V lost 5 bases to trimming and J lost 2 bases, with 9 bases between them. Germline V CDR1 and CDR2: MDHEN, SYDVKM. CDR3 size: 13 residues.

The rearrangement uses TRBV7-2 and TRBJ1-1, with 7 bases matching TRBD1. The junction had 7 bases not matched to a gene; V was cut back by 5 bases and J by 1 base. This CDR3 region has 15 residues. From germline, CDR1 is SGHTA and CDR2 FQGNSA. The CDR3 DNA reads as TGTGCCAGCAGCCCCCGGACAGGAGCGAACACTGAAGCTTTCTTT. This encodes CASSPRTGANTEAFF. Supplemented by reference TRBV7-2 and TRBJ1-1, the full variable domain reads GAGVSQSPSNKVTEKGKDVELRCDPISGHTALYWYRQSLGQGLEFLIYFQGNSAPDKSGLPSDRFSAERTGGSVSTLTIQRTQQEDSAVYLCASSPRTGANTEAFFGQGTRLTVV.

The V call is TRBV5-1, the J call TRBJ2-3; possibly TRBD1 or TRBD2 for D (5 bases each). Germline V gene sequence: CDR1 SGHRS, CDR2 YFSETQ. V lost 6 bases and J 0 bases, leaving 11 bases between the germline ends. This CDR3 is 14 amino acids long. CDR3 sequence reads: CASTAGTSTDTQYF. CDR3 in DNA: TGCGCCAGCACCGCCGGGACCAGCACAGATACGCAGTATTTT.

J is TRBJ1-5 and V is TRBV19; TRBD1 matches at 9 bases. CDR3 size: 17 residues. Germline-derived CDR1 and CDR2 are LNHDA and SQIVND (reference sequence). V trimming: 4 bases; J trimming: 1 base; junction bases outside the gene matches: 8. The CDR3 sequence: CASSSGTGIRSNQPQHF. DNA of the CDR3: TGTGCCAGTAGTAGTGGGACAGGGATTAGGAGCAATCAGCCCCAGCATTTT.

V and J are TRBV5-6 and TRBJ1-5, with D hard to call. Germline loops: CDR1 SGHDT, CDR2 YYEEEE. The CDR3 sequence is 14 residues long. V was cut by 1 base and J by 4 bases, with 9 bases left in between. CDR3 amino acids: CASSLFGENQPQHF. Here the CDR3 DNA reads TGTGCCAGCAGCTTGTTCGGGGAAAATCAGCCCCAGCATTTT. The variable domain in full, completed from reference TRBV5-6 and TRBJ1-5, reads DAGVTQSPTHLIKTRGQQVTLRCSPKSGHDTVSWYQQALGQGPQFIFQYYEEEERQRGNFPDRFSGHQFPNYSSELNVNALLLGDSALYLCASSLFGENQPQHFGDGTRLSIL.

The CDR3 reads CSARAEGIQTEAFF. Written as DNA, the CDR3 is TGCAGTGCTAGAGCTGAGGGGATCCAGACTGAAGCTTTCTTT. The V call is TRBV20-1, the J call TRBJ1-1, with D perhaps TRBD1 (5 bases). The CDR3 totals 14 residues. Germline lookup yields CDR1 DFQATT and CDR2 SNEGSKA (reference sequence). V dropped 1 base and J dropped 5 bases, with 14 bases sitting between them.

Sample share makes this clonotype medium-sized. V is TRBV19 and J is TRBJ2-3; D perhaps matches TRBD1 (6 bases). V lost 4 bases to trimming and J lost 11 bases, with 16 bases between them. This CDR3 comprises 13 residues. Germline V lookup: CDR1 LNHDA, CDR2 SQIVND (reference sequence). This CDR3 reads CASSTRGQLGQYF. CDR3 in DNA: TGTGCCAGTAGTACGAGAGGACAGTTAGGGCAGTATTTT.

The V gene is TRBV20-1, the J gene TRBJ2-3; D is perhaps TRBD1 (6 bases). The CDR3 spans 15 residues. Germline lookup yields CDR1 DFQATT and CDR2 SNEGSKA (reference sequence). The V end lost 0 bases, the J end lost 4 bases, and 14 bases lay between the germline ends. The CDR3 DNA sequence: TGCAGTGCTAGAGATGGACAGTCTACTGCAGATACGCAGTATTTT. Translating gives CSARDGQSTADTQYF.

For the CDR3, the DNA is TGTGCCAGCAGTTCAGTCCCTTGGGCAAACAATGAGCAGTTCTTC. It is translated as CASSSVPWANNEQFF. The rearrangement links TRBV28 to TRBJ2-1; no clear D. The CDR3 consists of 15 residues. Trimming removed 4 bases at V and 5 bases at J, with 15 bases between. Germline V CDR1 and CDR2: MDHEN, SYDVKM.

CDR3 DNA sequence: TGCGCCAGCAGCACAGGACAGGGGGTTAACGGGGAGCTGTTTTTT. It encodes CASSTGQGVNGELFF. This rearrangement joins TRBV5-1 to TRBJ2-2; 10 bases map to TRBD1. The CDR3 sequence is 15 residues long. V shed 4 bases and J 7 bases; nucleotides not matched to a gene: 7. The germline CDR1 and CDR2 sequences are SGHRS and YFSETQ. The variable domain in full, with the rest retrieved from reference TRBV5-1 and TRBJ2-2, is KAGVTQTPRYLIKTRGQQVTLSCSPISGHRSVSWYQQTPGQGLQFLFEYFSETQRNKGNFPGRFSGRQFSNSRSEMNVSTLELGDSALYLCASSTGQGVNGELFFGEGSRLTVL.

The chain employs TRBV3-1 and TRBJ1-6; 8 nucleotides line up with TRBD1. Germline trimming cut 5 bases from V and 10 bases from J; bases unmatched to any gene: 7. The CDR3 covers 14 residues. The germline V gene has CDR1 LGHDT and CDR2 YNNKEL (reference sequence). The CDR3 sequence is CASSTAGGISPLHF. CDR3 DNA sequence: TGTGCCAGCAGCACAGCAGGGGGCATCTCACCCCTCCACTTT.

V usage is TRBV2 and J usage is TRBJ1-4; weak D call: TRBD1 (5 bases). Trimming left V 3 bases short and J 0 bases short, with 14 bases between. Germline lookup yields CDR1 SNHLY and CDR2 FYNNEI. The CDR3 loop spans 17 amino acids. The CDR3 loop is CASSDMGVGATNEKLFF. CDR3 DNA: TGTGCCAGCAGTGATATGGGGGTAGGAGCAACTAATGAAAAACTGTTTTTT.

The J gene is TRBJ1-2, the V gene TRBV2; 7 nucleotides align to TRBD1. This CDR3 has 13 amino acids. Germline CDR1 is SNHLY and CDR2 is FYNNEI. Unmatched junction bases numbered 6, after V lost 4 bases and J lost 7 bases. The CDR3 DNA sequence: TGTGCCAGCAGTGCCAGGGGGTTAGGTGGCTACACCTTC. Amino acid sequence: CASSARGLGGYTF.

V gene TRBV6-1 combines with J gene TRBJ2-1; TRBD1 is a possible D gene (6 bases). The germline V gene has CDR1 MNHNS and CDR2 SASEGT. The CDR3 has 15 amino acids. Trimming shortened V by 6 bases and J by 5 bases, and 17 bases separated the two germline ends. The chain's CDR3 is CASRPGQRFHNEQFF. Written as DNA, the CDR3 is TGTGCCAGCAGACCCGGACAGCGTTTCCACAATGAGCAGTTCTTC.

This clonotype was counted between two and nine times. The chain recombines TRBV6-5 with TRBJ1-6; D is unclear. V lost 0 bases to trimming and J lost 10 bases, with 13 bases between them. Per the germline V gene, CDR1 is MNHEY and CDR2 is SVGAGI. This CDR3 has 15 residues. The DNA for the CDR3 is TGTGCCAGCAGTTACTCCGGAGCGGAGAGGTCACCCCTCCACTTT. Translated: CASSYSGAERSPLHF.

The chain is built from TRBV28 and TRBJ2-7; 7 positions agree with TRBD2. The CDR3 totals 16 residues. The junction had 9 bases not matched to a gene; V was cut back by 4 bases and J by 0 bases. Germline loops: CDR1 MDHEN, CDR2 SYDVKM. CDR3 residues: CASSSPGEGSSYEQYF. In nucleotides, the CDR3 is TGTGCCAGCAGTTCCCCCGGGGAGGGGAGCTCCTACGAGCAGTACTTC.

This chain joins TRBV27 and TRBJ2-2; 9 nucleotides agree with TRBD1. CDR1 MNHEY and CDR2 SMNVEV come from the germline V gene (reference sequence). This CDR3 comprises 15 residues. After removal of 6 bases from V and 7 bases from J, the junction contained 9 bases not matched to a gene. CDR3 nucleotide sequence: TGTGCCAGCAGCCCGGTACAGGGGGCTGGCGGGGAGCTGTTTTTT. This gives the protein CASSPVQGAGGELFF.

The chain employs TRBV10-2 and TRBJ1-1; 9 nucleotides match TRBD1. Trimming cost V 10 bases and J 0 bases; bases outside gene matches: 3. CDR1 is WSHSY and CDR2 is SAAADI in the germline V gene. The CDR3 is made up of 13 amino acids. The CDR3 loop reads CATRQGVNTEAFF. Written as DNA, the CDR3 is TGCGCCACACGACAGGGGGTGAACACTGAAGCTTTCTTT.

The chain links TRBV20-1 to TRBJ1-1; possible D gene TRBD1, 5 bases. V was pared by 2 bases and J by 6 bases, with 10 bases between. This CDR3 comprises 12 residues. Looked up from germline, CDR1 is DFQATT and CDR2 is SNEGSKA (reference sequence). The CDR3 protein is CSARPGYPEAFF. The CDR3 DNA sequence: TGCAGTGCTAGACCAGGGTATCCTGAAGCTTTCTTT.

The rearrangement uses TRBV11-3 and TRBJ1-1; D is ambiguous. The CDR3 totals 14 residues. Trimming removed 5 bases at V and 3 bases at J, with 13 bases between. Germline CDR1 reads SGHNT; CDR2 reads YENEEA. The CDR3 sequence: CASSRGPKDTEAFF. The CDR3 coding sequence is TGTGCCAGCAGCCGTGGCCCTAAAGACACTGAAGCTTTCTTT.

V gene TRBV10-1 combines with J gene TRBJ2-2; 7 bases are a match to TRBD1. The germline gives CDR1 WNHNN, CDR2 SYGVQD (reference sequence). This CDR3 comprises 17 residues. J gave up 6 bases and V 0 bases, and 10 bases lay outside the gene matches. CDR3 sequence reads: CASSESRTGASSGELFF. The DNA of the CDR3 is TGCGCCAGCAGTGAGTCGCGAACAGGGGCATCGTCCGGGGAGCTGTTTTTT.

V usage is TRBV28 and J usage is TRBJ1-1; 9 nucleotides align to TRBD1. From germline, CDR1 is MDHEN and CDR2 SYDVKM. This CDR3 has 17 residues. The V gene end was trimmed by 5 bases and the J gene end by 0 bases; junction bases not matched to a gene: 10. CDR3 sequence reads: CASSPGQGRRMNTEAFF. The CDR3 bases are TGTGCCAGCAGTCCCGGACAGGGGAGGAGAATGAACACTGAAGCTTTCTTT.

The rearrangement uses TRBV19 and TRBJ1-2, with TRBD1 as a possible D gene (5 bases). The germline CDR1 and CDR2 sequences are LNHDA and SQIVND (reference sequence). Between the trimmed V and J ends, which lost 3 bases and 5 bases, there was a span of 16 bases. This CDR3 has 15 residues. The CDR3 protein is CASSMGPGSLYGYTF. For the CDR3, the DNA is TGTGCCAGTAGTATGGGACCGGGCAGCCTATATGGCTACACCTTC.

This clonotype came up a few times. The chain links TRBV20-1 to TRBJ1-5, with D unclear. CDR1 and CDR2 from the germline V gene are DFQATT and SNEGSKA (reference sequence). Trimming took off 0 bases at V and 4 bases at J, with 13 bases between the two ends. The CDR3 runs to 15 residues. CDR3 amino acids: CSARDMRSDNQPQHF. In DNA form, the CDR3 reads TGCAGTGCTAGAGATATGAGGTCGGATAATCAGCCCCAGCATTTT.